This TCR beta chain was captured by sequencing in a study of blood T cell repertoires in COVID-19. Across the study: Sites across the United States, Italy and Spain contributed samples from acute and convalescent COVID-19. T cells, B-cell-depleted T cells, or PBMCs provided the cDNA or gDNA that served as material.

CDR3 length: 13 residues. Germline V gene sequence: CDR1 KGHSH, CDR2 LQKENI. V was pared by 3 bases and J by 5 bases, with 10 bases between. Authors' analysis steps: Researchers report that nucleated cell counts were estimated from reference gene primer amplification. Assay: immunoSEQ multiplex PCR; the TCRdb copy retains only in-frame clones and omits some. V and J calls and clone size follow that table, whereas D and trimming were derived from the DNA. The table lists about 77,000 clones, about 80% of them singletons, with under 5.5% in the top ten. The chain uses TRBV18 and TRBJ1-2; TRBD1 is a possible D gene (5 bases). The receptor comes from a woman in her 70s with acute or convalescent COVID-19. The specimen was peripheral blood. DNA for the CDR3: TGTGCCAGCTCACCGACAGAAAGTTATGGCTACACCTTC. Its protein product is CASSPTESYGYTF.